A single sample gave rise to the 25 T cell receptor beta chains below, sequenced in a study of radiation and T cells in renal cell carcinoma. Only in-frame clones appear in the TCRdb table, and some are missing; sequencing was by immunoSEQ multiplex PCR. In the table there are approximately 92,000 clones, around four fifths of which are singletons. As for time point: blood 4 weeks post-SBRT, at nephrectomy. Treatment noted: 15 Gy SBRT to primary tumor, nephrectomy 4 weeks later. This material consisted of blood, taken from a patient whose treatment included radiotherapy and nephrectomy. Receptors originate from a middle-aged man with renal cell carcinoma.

CDR3 residues: CASSHAFFSGGVPDTQYF. The CDR3 bases are TGTGCCAGCAGCCACGCTTTCTTTAGCGGGGGGGTACCAGATACGCAGTATTTT. This chain uses TRBV4-2 with TRBJ2-3, with 11 positions matching TRBD2. The V gene end was trimmed by 3 bases and the J gene end by 4 bases; junction bases not matched to a gene: 12. Germline loops: CDR1 LGHNA, CDR2 YNFKEQ. There are 18 residues in the CDR3.

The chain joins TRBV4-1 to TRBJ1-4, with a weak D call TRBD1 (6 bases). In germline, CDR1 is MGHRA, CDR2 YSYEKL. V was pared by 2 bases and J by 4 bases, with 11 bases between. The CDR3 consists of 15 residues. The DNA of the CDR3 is TGCGCCAGCAGCCAACCCCAGGGGAGTAATGAAAAACTGTTTTTT. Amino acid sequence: CASSQPQGSNEKLFF.

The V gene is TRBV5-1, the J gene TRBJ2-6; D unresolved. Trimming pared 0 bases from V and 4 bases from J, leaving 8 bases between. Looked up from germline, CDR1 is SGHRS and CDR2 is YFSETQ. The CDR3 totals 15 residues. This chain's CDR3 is CASSLESVGANVLTF. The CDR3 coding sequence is TGCGCCAGCAGCTTGGAATCGGTGGGGGCCAACGTCCTGACTTTC.

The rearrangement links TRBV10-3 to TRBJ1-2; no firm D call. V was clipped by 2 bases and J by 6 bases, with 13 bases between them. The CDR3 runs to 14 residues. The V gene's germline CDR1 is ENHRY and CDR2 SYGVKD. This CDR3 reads CAISETGPSHGYTF. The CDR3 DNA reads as TGTGCCATCAGTGAGACCGGGCCATCACATGGCTACACCTTC.

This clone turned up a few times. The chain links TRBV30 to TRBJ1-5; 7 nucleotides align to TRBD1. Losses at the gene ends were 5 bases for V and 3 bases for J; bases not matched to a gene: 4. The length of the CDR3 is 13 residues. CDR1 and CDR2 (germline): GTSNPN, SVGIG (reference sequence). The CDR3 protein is CAWQGGNNQPQHF. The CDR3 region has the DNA TGTGCCTGGCAAGGGGGCAACAATCAGCCCCAGCATTTT.

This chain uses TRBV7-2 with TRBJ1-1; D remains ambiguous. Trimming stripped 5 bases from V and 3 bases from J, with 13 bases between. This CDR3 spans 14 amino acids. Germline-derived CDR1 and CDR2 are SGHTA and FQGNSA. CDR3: CASSPYLTHTEAFF. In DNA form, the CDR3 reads TGTGCCAGCAGCCCCTACTTAACCCACACTGAAGCTTTCTTT.

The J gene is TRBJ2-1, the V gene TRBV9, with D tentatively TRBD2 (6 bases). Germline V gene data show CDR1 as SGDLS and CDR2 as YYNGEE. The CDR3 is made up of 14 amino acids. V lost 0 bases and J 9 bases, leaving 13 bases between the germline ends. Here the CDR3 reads CASSVGVGGPEQFF. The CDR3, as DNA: TGTGCCAGCAGCGTAGGGGTCGGGGGACCTGAGCAGTTCTTC.

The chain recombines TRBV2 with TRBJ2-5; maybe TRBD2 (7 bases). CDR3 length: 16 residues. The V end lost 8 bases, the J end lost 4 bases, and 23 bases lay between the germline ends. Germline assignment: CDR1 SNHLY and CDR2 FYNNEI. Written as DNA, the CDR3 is TGTGCCAGCCAGGTTTTGGGAGGGGGTATTTCAGAGACCCAGTACTTC. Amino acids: CASQVLGGGISETQYF.

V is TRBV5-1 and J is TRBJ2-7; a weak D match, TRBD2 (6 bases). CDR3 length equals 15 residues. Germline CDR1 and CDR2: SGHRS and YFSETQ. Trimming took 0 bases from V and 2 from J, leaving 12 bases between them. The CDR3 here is CASSLGPRDTYEQYF. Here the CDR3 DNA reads TGCGCCAGCAGCTTGGGTCCGCGGGATACCTACGAGCAGTACTTC.

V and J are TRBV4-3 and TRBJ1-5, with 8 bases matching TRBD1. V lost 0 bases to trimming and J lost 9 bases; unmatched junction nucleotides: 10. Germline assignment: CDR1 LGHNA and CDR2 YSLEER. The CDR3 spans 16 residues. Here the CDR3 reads CASSQDWGTGLRPQHF. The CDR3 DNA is TGCGCCAGCAGCCAAGATTGGGGGACAGGCCTTAGGCCCCAGCATTTT.

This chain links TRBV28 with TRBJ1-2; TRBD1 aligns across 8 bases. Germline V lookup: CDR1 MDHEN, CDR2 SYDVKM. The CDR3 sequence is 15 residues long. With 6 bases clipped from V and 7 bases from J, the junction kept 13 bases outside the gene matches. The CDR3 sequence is CASSPAWQGAFGYTF. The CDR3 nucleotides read TGTGCCAGCAGCCCGGCCTGGCAGGGGGCTTTTGGCTACACCTTC.

The CDR3 DNA sequence: TGTGCCAGCACCAAAGTCACAGCCCAAGAGACCCAGTACTTC. As protein: CASTKVTAQETQYF. This rearrangement joins TRBV6-6 to TRBJ2-5; no reliable D call. This CDR3 is built from 14 residues. Germline loops: CDR1 MNHNY, CDR2 SVGAGI (reference sequence). V shed 7 bases and J shed 1 base, with 13 bases lying between them.

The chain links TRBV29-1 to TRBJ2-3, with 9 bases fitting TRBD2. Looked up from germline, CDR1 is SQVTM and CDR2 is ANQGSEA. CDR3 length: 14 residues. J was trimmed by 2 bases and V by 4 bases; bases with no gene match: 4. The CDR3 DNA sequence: TGCAGCGTTGGTTGGACTAGCGCCACAGATACGCAGTATTTT. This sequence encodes CSVGWTSATDTQYF.

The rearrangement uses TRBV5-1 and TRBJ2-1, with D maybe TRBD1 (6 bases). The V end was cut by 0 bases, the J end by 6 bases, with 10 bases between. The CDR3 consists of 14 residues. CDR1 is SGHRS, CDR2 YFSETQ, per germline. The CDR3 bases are TGCGCCAGCAGCTTGGGACAGGCGAGCAATGAGCAGTTCTTC. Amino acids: CASSLGQASNEQFF.

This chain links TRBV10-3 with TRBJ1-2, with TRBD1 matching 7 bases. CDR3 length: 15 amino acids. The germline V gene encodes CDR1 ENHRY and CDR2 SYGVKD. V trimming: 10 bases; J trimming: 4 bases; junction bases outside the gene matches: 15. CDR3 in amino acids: CATRGTAVVFYGYTF. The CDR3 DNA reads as TGTGCCACCCGCGGGACAGCTGTTGTGTTCTATGGCTACACCTTC.

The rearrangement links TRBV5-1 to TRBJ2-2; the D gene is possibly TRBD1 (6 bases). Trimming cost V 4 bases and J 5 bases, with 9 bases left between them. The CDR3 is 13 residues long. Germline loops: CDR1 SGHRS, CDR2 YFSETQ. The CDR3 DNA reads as TGCGCCAGCAGCGCAGGGGAGACCGGGGAGCTGTTTTTT. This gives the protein CASSAGETGELFF.

For the CDR3, the DNA is TGTGCCAGCAGCCCAACCTCCACAGCTGGAAACACCATATATTTT. Amino acid sequence: CASSPTSTAGNTIYF. The chain uses TRBV7-8 and TRBJ1-3, with unresolved D. Germline V gene sequence: CDR1 SGHVS, CDR2 FQNEAQ. Between the trimmed V and J ends, which lost 5 bases and 2 bases, there was a span of 13 bases. The CDR3 runs to 15 residues.

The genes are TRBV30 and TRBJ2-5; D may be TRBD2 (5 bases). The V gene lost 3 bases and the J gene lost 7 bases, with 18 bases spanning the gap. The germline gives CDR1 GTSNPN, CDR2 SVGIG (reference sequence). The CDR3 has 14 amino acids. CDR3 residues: CAWSQSTRAGTQYF. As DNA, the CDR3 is TGTGCCTGGAGCCAGAGTACGCGGGCAGGGACCCAGTACTTC.

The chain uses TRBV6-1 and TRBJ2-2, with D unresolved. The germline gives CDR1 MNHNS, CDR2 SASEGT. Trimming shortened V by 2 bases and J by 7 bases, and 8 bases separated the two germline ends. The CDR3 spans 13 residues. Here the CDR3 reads CASSETVIGELFF. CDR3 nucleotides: TGTGCCAGCAGTGAAACGGTAATCGGGGAGCTGTTTTTT.

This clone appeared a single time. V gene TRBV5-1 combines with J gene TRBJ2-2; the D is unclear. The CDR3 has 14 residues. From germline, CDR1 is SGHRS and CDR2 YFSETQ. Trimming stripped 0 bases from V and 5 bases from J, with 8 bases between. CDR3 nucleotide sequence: TGCGCCAGCAGCTTGGGACCGGCTACCGGGGAGCTGTTTTTT. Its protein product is CASSLGPATGELFF.

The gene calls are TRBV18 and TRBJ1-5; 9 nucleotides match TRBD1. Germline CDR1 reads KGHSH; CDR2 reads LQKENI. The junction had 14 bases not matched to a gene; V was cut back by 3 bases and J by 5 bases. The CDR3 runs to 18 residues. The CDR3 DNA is TGTGCCAGCTCACCCTCTGTGCCCGGGACAGGGAGCCATCAGCCCCAGCATTTT. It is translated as CASSPSVPGTGSHQPQHF.

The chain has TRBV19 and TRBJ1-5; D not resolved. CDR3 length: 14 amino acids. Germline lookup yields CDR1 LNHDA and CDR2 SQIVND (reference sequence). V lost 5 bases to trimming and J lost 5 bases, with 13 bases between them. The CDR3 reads CASSFLGWDQPQHF. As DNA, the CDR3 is TGTGCCAGTAGTTTTTTGGGGTGGGATCAGCCCCAGCATTTT.

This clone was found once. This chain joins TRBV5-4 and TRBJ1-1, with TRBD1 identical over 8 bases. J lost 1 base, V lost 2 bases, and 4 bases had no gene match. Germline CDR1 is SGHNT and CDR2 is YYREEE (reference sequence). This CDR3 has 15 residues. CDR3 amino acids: CASSLAQGANTEAFF. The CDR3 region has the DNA TGTGCCAGCAGCTTAGCTCAGGGGGCGAACACTGAAGCTTTCTTT.

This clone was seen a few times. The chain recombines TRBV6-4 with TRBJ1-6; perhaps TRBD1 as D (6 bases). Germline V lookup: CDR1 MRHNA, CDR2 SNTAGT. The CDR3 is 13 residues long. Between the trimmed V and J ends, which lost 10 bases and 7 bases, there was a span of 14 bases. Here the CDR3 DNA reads TGTGCCACCAAACAGGGAACGAATTCACCCCTCCACTTT. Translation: CATKQGTNSPLHF.

CDR3 loop: CASSLASGEGAYGYTF. The CDR3 DNA sequence: TGTGCCAGCAGCTTAGCCTCTGGTGAGGGCGCCTATGGCTACACCTTC. This sequence joins TRBV13 and TRBJ1-2; D is unresolved. The CDR3 has 16 amino acids. Germline V gives CDR1 PRHDT, CDR2 FYEKMQ (reference sequence). V shed 1 base and J shed 4 bases, with 16 bases lying between them.